These 13 T cell receptor beta chains were all obtained from the same sample, sequenced in a study of CD8 T cells in Susac syndrome. After extraction with the RNeasy kit, about 0.45 to 1 ug of the RNA was reverse transcribed using random hexamers. In TCRdb, the immunoSEQ multiplex PCR reads were re-called with MiXCR into one record per CDR3 protein. Of a few hundred thousand distinct CDR3 sequences in the sample, approximately 92% were seen once. The sequenced material came from CD4+ T cells from PBMCs. These receptors came from a human donor with multiple sclerosis.

This chain uses TRBV2 with TRBJ1-1; no reliable D call. V shed 3 bases and J shed 6 bases, with 11 bases lying between them. The CDR3 runs to 13 residues. Germline assignment: CDR1 SNHLY and CDR2 FYNNEI. The DNA of the CDR3 is TGTGCCAGCAGTGAGTGGAGGGAGGCTGAAGCTTTCTTT. Encoded protein: CASSEWREAEAFF.

The chain joins TRBV27 to TRBJ2-3; the D gene is possibly TRBD1 (6 bases). The CDR3 covers 16 residues. Germline V gene data show CDR1 as MNHEY and CDR2 as SMNVEV (reference sequence). The germline V and J ends were trimmed by 5 bases and 8 bases, with 23 bases remaining between them. The CDR3 bases are TGTGCCAGCAGTGAGCTCCGTGGGGGCCGGGACCCTACGCAGTATTTT. Encoded protein: CASSELRGGRDPTQYF.

The chain employs TRBV27 and TRBJ2-5; unclear D gene. From germline, CDR1 is MNHEY and CDR2 SMNVEV (reference sequence). The V gene lost 5 bases and the J gene lost 0 bases, with 16 bases spanning the gap. There are 16 residues in the CDR3. CDR3 sequence: CASSRHGAPNQETQYF. CDR3 sequence (DNA): TGTGCCAGCAGTAGACATGGCGCGCCGAACCAAGAGACCCAGTACTTC.

V usage is TRBV20-1 and J usage is TRBJ1-1, with D perhaps matching TRBD1 (5 bases). This CDR3 has 12 residues. Germline V gene sequence: CDR1 DFQATT, CDR2 SNEGSKA (reference sequence). CDR3 region: CIGWGGGTEAFF. The CDR3 region has the DNA TGCATTGGCTGGGGCGGGGGCACTGAAGCTTTCTTT.

The chain is built from TRBV5-1 and TRBJ1-4; possible D gene TRBD1, 5 bases. CDR1 is SGHRS, CDR2 YFSETQ, per germline. This CDR3 is 16 amino acids long. The V gene lost 1 base and the J gene lost 4 bases, with 14 bases spanning the gap. CDR3 DNA sequence: TGCGCCAGCAGCTTGATTTCGACAGCCCTTAATGAAAAACTGTTTTTT. Encoded protein: CASSLISTALNEKLFF.

The rearrangement joins TRBV21-1 to TRBJ2-5; the table's D call, TRBD2, was not checked against the DNA. TRBV21-1 constitutes a pseudogene. The CDR3 runs to 16 residues. CDR3 nucleotides: TGTGCCAGCAGGGGACTAGCGGGAGATTCCCAAGAGACCCAGTACTTC. This sequence encodes CASRGLAGDSQETQYF.

The rearrangement uses TRBV20-1 and TRBJ1-1, with D maybe TRBD1 (6 bases). Trimming took 5 bases from V and 6 from J, leaving 16 bases between them. The V gene's germline CDR1 is DFQATT and CDR2 SNEGSKA (reference sequence). CDR3 length: 13 residues. The CDR3 DNA reads TGCAGTGCTTTTCAGGGGACCGGGGCTGAAGCTTTCTTT. Protein product: CSAFQGTGAEAFF.

CDR3 amino acids: CATSTRLAGRHEQYF. DNA for the CDR3: TGTGCCACCAGCACCAGACTAGCGGGGCGCCACGAGCAGTACTTC. V is TRBV15 and J is TRBJ2-7; TRBD2 agrees at 11 bases. Germline V gene lookup returns CDR1 LNHNV and CDR2 YYDKDF (reference sequence). Trimming cost V 4 bases and J 5 bases; bases outside gene matches: 7. The CDR3 extends over 15 amino acids.

The rearrangement uses TRBV20-1 and TRBJ1-1; 7 bases fit TRBD1. The V and J ends lost 1 base and 1 base, in that order; junction bases with no gene match: 3. This CDR3 spans 14 amino acids. Germline V gene data show CDR1 as DFQATT and CDR2 as SNEGSKA (reference sequence). Here the CDR3 reads CSARADRSNTEAFF. CDR3 sequence (DNA): TGCAGTGCTAGAGCGGACAGGTCGAACACTGAAGCTTTCTTT.

This chain joins TRBV7-2 and TRBJ1-1; D is uncertain. Germline lookup yields CDR1 SGHTA and CDR2 FQGNSA. The CDR3 has 14 residues. The V and J ends lost 5 bases and 0 bases respectively, with 10 bases between them. This CDR3 reads CASSPTVMNTEAFF. CDR3 coding DNA: TGTGCCAGCAGCCCGACGGTGATGAACACTGAAGCTTTCTTT.

This chain connects TRBV5-1 to TRBJ2-7; possible D gene TRBD2, 6 bases. The CDR3 is 17 residues long. The germline V gene has CDR1 SGHRS and CDR2 YFSETQ. The ends were cut back, 1 base at V and 3 bases at J, with 20 bases in the middle. The chain's CDR3 is CASSLSSRGTQNYEQYF. The CDR3 coding sequence is TGCGCCAGCAGCTTGAGTAGCCGCGGGACTCAGAACTACGAGCAGTACTTC.

This chain joins TRBV29-1 and TRBJ2-3; 9 nucleotides align to TRBD2. The CDR3 runs 18 residues. In germline, CDR1 is SQVTM, CDR2 ANQGSEA. Germline trimming cut 3 bases from V and 0 bases from J; bases unmatched to any gene: 13. Here the CDR3 reads CSVEWVSSGALSTDTQYF. DNA for the CDR3: TGCAGCGTTGAGTGGGTTTCTAGCGGGGCCCTCAGCACAGATACGCAGTATTTT.

The CDR3 DNA is TGCAGCGTTGAACAGGGGGCCGCTAACTATGGCTACACCTTC. This gives the protein CSVEQGAANYGYTF. The rearrangement joins TRBV29-1 to TRBJ1-2; 8 bases are a match to TRBD1. The germline CDR1 and CDR2 sequences are SQVTM and ANQGSEA. CDR3 size: 14 residues. V trimming: 2 bases; J trimming: 0 bases; junction bases outside the gene matches: 2.